Sequencing of this T cell receptor (beta chain) was carried out in a study of blood T cell repertoires in COVID-19. Germline CDR1 and CDR2: LNHDA and SQIVND (reference sequence). The CDR3 is 13 amino acids. The V end lost 5 bases, the J end lost 1 base, and 8 bases lay between the germline ends. Sequencing used immunoSEQ multiplex PCR; TCRdb keeps in-frame clones, though not all of them. The sample has under 95,000 clones; less than 90% are singletons. This TCR derives from a woman of 80 years or more with acute or convalescent COVID-19. The gene calls are TRBV19 and TRBJ1-2, with D perhaps TRBD1 (6 bases). The material sequenced was peripheral blood. The CDR3 DNA reads as TGTGCCAGTAGTCTCAGGGGTAACTATGGCTACACCTTC. Amino acid sequence: CASSLRGNYGYTF.